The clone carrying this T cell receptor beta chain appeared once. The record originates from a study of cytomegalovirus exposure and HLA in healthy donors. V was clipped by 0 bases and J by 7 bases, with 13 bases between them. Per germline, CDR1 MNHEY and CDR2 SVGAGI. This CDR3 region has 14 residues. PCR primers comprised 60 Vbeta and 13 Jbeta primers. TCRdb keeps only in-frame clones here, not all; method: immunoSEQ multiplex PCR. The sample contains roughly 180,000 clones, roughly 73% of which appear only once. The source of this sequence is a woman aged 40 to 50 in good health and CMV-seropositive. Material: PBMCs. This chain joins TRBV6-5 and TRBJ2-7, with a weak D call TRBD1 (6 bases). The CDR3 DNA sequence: TGTGCCAGCAGTTACTCGGGGGCTGAGGGGGAGCAGTACTTC. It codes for CASSYSGAEGEQYF.